This T cell receptor beta chain was sequenced during a study of shared T cell receptors in the human thymus. Here immunoSEQ multiplex PCR was the method, and the copy in TCRdb shows in-frame clones only, minus some. The sample comprises approximately 730,000 clones, 70% to 90% of which are singletons, and 0.0095% to 0.011% rests with the top ten. These data also featured in a second study, about human thymus T cells.

The sample comprised thymocytes. The sequence derives from a girl younger than two with a congenital heart defect.

CDR3 sequence: CAAHRDPYGYTF. CDR3 DNA: TGTGCCGCCCACAGGGACCCATATGGCTACACCTTC. The rearrangement links TRBV10-3 to TRBJ1-2; TRBD1 might be the D (6 bases). The CDR3 is 12 residues long. V was shortened by 11 bases and J by 5 bases, with 15 bases between the two germline ends. Germline V CDR1 and CDR2: ENHRY, SYGVKD.